The entry below describes one T cell receptor beta chain. Its antigen remains unknown. cDNA libraries of TCR beta carried unique molecular identifiers. TCRdb recomputed calls from the PCR reads with MiXCR, one row per CDR3 protein. The sample records about 770,000 distinct CDR3 sequences, 46% being singletons. This entry is derived from a study of post-analysis software for immune sequencing data. In germline, CDR1 is GTSNPN, CDR2 SVGIG (reference sequence). This CDR3 spans 11 amino acids. Trimming removed 3 bases from V and 2 bases from J, with 5 bases in between. Study-level findings and limits: TRBV5-6, TRBV5-1 and TRBV20-1 belonged to a set of about 5 TRBV segments that were more frequent in patients than controls.

The receptor was isolated from a girl aged 5-17 years with multiple sclerosis. This chain connects TRBV30 to TRBJ2-7; D is unclear. The sample consisted of blood. The CDR3 DNA sequence: TGTGCCTGGAGCTATACCTACGAGCAGTACTTC. Translation gives CAWSYTYEQYF.